Listed here are 5 T cell receptor beta chains from one sample, sequenced in a study of blood T cell repertoires in COVID-19. TCRdb's table, derived via immunoSEQ multiplex PCR, lists solely in-frame clones and lacks some. The data show tens of thousands of clones, roughly 87% seen once. Sequences were obtained from peripheral blood. The source of these receptors is a woman in her fifties or sixties with COVID-19, enrolled during active disease.

The V call is TRBV12-3 or TRBV12-4, the J call TRBJ2-5; 8 nucleotides align to TRBD2. CDR3 length equals 13 residues. Unmatched junction bases numbered 0, after V lost 5 bases and J lost 1 base. CDR3 amino acids: CASSSGSQETQYF. CDR3 nucleotide sequence: TGTGCCAGCAGTAGCGGGAGCCAAGAGACCCAGTACTTC.

This clone came up a few times. The chain recombines TRBV30 with TRBJ2-5, with TRBD1 identical over 7 bases. Unmatched junction bases numbered 9, after V lost 1 base and J lost 4 bases. The germline gives CDR1 GTSNPN, CDR2 SVGIG (reference sequence). This CDR3 has 15 residues. The CDR3 sequence: CAWSEQGRTLETQYF. In DNA, the CDR3 is TGTGCCTGGAGTGAACAGGGGCGGACGTTAGAGACCCAGTACTTC.

The gene calls are TRBV29-1 and TRBJ1-1, with D possibly TRBD1 on 6 matching bases. CDR1 and CDR2 from the germline V gene are SQVTM and ANQGSEA. Trimming left V 6 bases short and J 1 base short, with 12 bases between. CDR3 length: 13 residues. The CDR3 region has the DNA TGCAGCGTCGCCCGACAGGAGAACACTGAAGCTTTCTTT. Its protein is CSVARQENTEAFF.

V gene TRBV7-2 combines with J gene TRBJ2-3, with 13 positions matching TRBD2. The CDR3 spans 16 residues. After removal of 5 bases from V and 2 bases from J, the junction contained 4 bases not matched to a gene. The V gene's germline CDR1 is SGHTA and CDR2 FQGNSA. The CDR3 DNA reads as TGTGCCAGCAGCCGCGGGACTAGCGGGGCCACAGATACGCAGTATTTT. This encodes CASSRGTSGATDTQYF.

This clone occurred once. The chain links TRBV2 to TRBJ1-2, with D perhaps TRBD1 (6 bases). The CDR3 totals 13 residues. The germline V and J ends were trimmed by 3 bases and 7 bases, with 12 bases remaining between them. Germline loops: CDR1 SNHLY, CDR2 FYNNEI. CDR3 amino acids: CASSDDGGAGYTF. Here the CDR3 DNA reads TGTGCCAGCAGTGATGATGGGGGGGCTGGCTACACCTTC.